These T cell receptor beta chains were read from a single sample in a study of cytomegalovirus exposure and HLA in healthy donors. The assay was immunoSEQ multiplex PCR, and TCRdb's table has in-frame clones only and misses some. The sample records about 170,000 clones, 78% being singletons. Sequenced: PBMCs. The origin of the receptors is a woman between 50 and 59 years old in good health and CMV-seropositive. The CDR3 runs from the conserved cysteine through the conserved F or W. D genes are given only for firm matches. Rows may omit the clone size; those that give it use once, few, many or a size class.

CDR3 length	D gene	J gene	V gene	clone size	CDR3 DNA	CDR3 protein
15	NA	TRBJ1-1	TRBV19	NA	TGTGCCAGTAGTATCGGGGGGATTTCGAACACTGAAGCTTTCTTT	CASSIGGISNTEAFF
14	TRBD1	TRBJ1-1	TRBV6-5	once	TGTGCCAGCAGCCGCTGGGACAGGAACACTGAAGCTTTCTTT	CASSRWDRNTEAFF
14	NA	TRBJ2-7	TRBV27	NA	TGTGCCAGCAGTTGGGGTGGGAGCTCCTACGAGCAGTACTTC	CASSWGGSSYEQYF
15	TRBD1	TRBJ1-2	TRBV9	NA	TGTGCCAGCAGCGTATCGGGACAGGGTTCGGGTGGCTACACCTTC	CASSVSGQGSGGYTF
17	TRBD2	TRBJ2-1	TRBV19	NA	TGTGCCAGTAGTATAAGGGGACTAGGAGCAGAACGCAATGAGCAGTTCTTC	CASSIRGLGAERNEQFF
13	TRBD1	TRBJ2-2	TRBV28	NA	TGTGCCACCCCGGACAGGGTAAACGGGGAGCTGTTTTTT	CATPDRVNGELFF
14	NA	TRBJ2-2	TRBV5-1	NA	TGCGCCAGCAGCTTGTCTCCAGGCACCGGGGAGCTGTTTTTT	CASSLSPGTGELFF
16	TRBD2	TRBJ2-2	TRBV7-2	NA	TGTGCCAGCAGCTCACTAGCGGGGGCCCTTACCGGGGAGCTGTTTTTT	CASSSLAGALTGELFF
16	TRBD1	TRBJ2-7	TRBV27	NA	TGTGCCAGCAGTTCCGCCCAGGACAGGTCTATGGGCGAGCAGTACTTC	CASSSAQDRSMGEQYF
13	NA	TRBJ2-7	TRBV14	NA	TGTGCCAGCAGCCAAGATCTCACAGACGAGCAGTACTTC	CASSQDLTDEQYF
14	NA	TRBJ1-1	TRBV9	NA	TGTGCCAGCAGTCAGACAGCCGTGAACACTGAAGCTTTCTTT	CASSQTAVNTEAFF
16	NA	TRBJ1-4	TRBV4-3	NA	TGCGCCAGCAGCCAAGATCATGGGGCTGCTAATGAAAAACTGTTTTTT	CASSQDHGAANEKLFF
14	TRBD1	TRBJ2-2	TRBV7-2	once	TGTGCCAGCAGCGGGACAGGCTACTGGGGGGAGCTGTTTTTT	CASSGTGYWGELFF
14	NA	TRBJ2-5	TRBV7-9	once	TGTGCCAGCAGCCCCCTAGCGCCCCAAGAGACCCAGTACTTC	CASSPLAPQETQYF
14	NA	TRBJ1-1	TRBV7-8	NA	TGTGCCAGCAGCCCGAGGGACTATAGTCTCGGAGCTTTCTTT	CASSPRDYSLGAFF
13	NA	TRBJ2-1	TRBV10-2	NA	TGCGCCAGCGTGTTGGGGGCGGTCAATGAGCAGTTCTTC	CASVLGAVNEQFF
14	TRBD1	TRBJ1-1	TRBV19	NA	TGTGCCAGTAGTTTCACAGGGGGTTCCACTGAAGCTTTCTTT	CASSFTGGSTEAFF
15	NA	TRBJ2-7	TRBV7-2	NA	TGTGCCAGCAGCCATGGAACGACTAGTGTCTACGAGCAGTACTTC	CASSHGTTSVYEQYF
18	TRBD1	TRBJ1-5	TRBV6-1	NA	TGTGCCAGCAGTGAAGGGGGAGTAGGGACAGCTTCTACTCGGCCCCAGCATTTT	CASSEGGVGTASTRPQHF
13	NA	TRBJ1-1	TRBV15	NA	TGTGCCACCAGCCAGGACAGTTACACTGAAGCTTTCTTT	CATSQDSYTEAFF
14	NA	TRBJ1-1	TRBV28	once	TGTGCCAGCAGTTTTCAGGGGCCGAACACTGAAGCTTTCTTT	CASSFQGPNTEAFF
15	TRBD2	TRBJ2-3	TRBV4-1	NA	TGCGCCAGCAGCCAAAGAGCGGGAGTCACAGATACGCAGTATTTT	CASSQRAGVTDTQYF
15	TRBD1	TRBJ2-6	TRBV19	NA	TGTGCCAGTAGTATTGACAGGGCCGGGGCCAACGTCCTGACTTTC	CASSIDRAGANVLTF
13	NA	TRBJ1-3	TRBV29-1	NA	TGCAGCGTGACAAAGGGGGCTGGAAACACCATATATTTT	CSVTKGAGNTIYF
16	TRBD1	TRBJ1-3	TRBV4-1	NA	TGCGCCAGCAGCCAAGGTGGGACAGGTGGTGGAAACACCATATATTTT	CASSQGGTGGGNTIYF
14	NA	TRBJ1-2	TRBV2	NA	TGTGCCAGCAGTGAAATAGGGAGAGATTATGGCTACACCTTC	CASSEIGRDYGYTF
12	TRBD2	TRBJ2-5	TRBV2	NA	TGTGCCAGCACTAGCGGGGGGAGGGAGCAGTACTTC	CASTSGGREQYF
18	TRBD2	TRBJ2-1	TRBV4-2	NA	TGTGCCAGCAGCCAAAATTTAGCGGGAGGGTACCCCTACAATGAGCAGTTCTTC	CASSQNLAGGYPYNEQFF
15	TRBD2	TRBJ2-7	TRBV4-3	few	TGCGCCAGCAGCCAGAGGGCTAGCGGAACCTACGAGCAGTACTTC	CASSQRASGTYEQYF
11	TRBD1	TRBJ1-2	TRBV19	NA	TGTGCCACCCTCACAGGGGGTGGCTACACCTTC	CATLTGGGYTF
12	NA	TRBJ2-7	TRBV23-1	NA	TGCGCCAGCATGGCCGGGTCCTACGAGCAGTACTTC	CASMAGSYEQYF
17	TRBD1	TRBJ1-4	TRBV7-8	NA	TGTGCCAGCAGCTTAGTGCCTTCCGGGACAGCTAATGAAAAACTGTTTTTT	CASSLVPSGTANEKLFF
16	NA	TRBJ1-6	TRBV4-3	NA	TGCGCCAGCAGCCAAGATCTAGGACAGAACGGTTCACCCCTCCACTTT	CASSQDLGQNGSPLHF
15	TRBD2	TRBJ2-5	TRBV11-2	NA	TGTGCCAGCAGCCGCAGGGGAAAGACTAGCGATTTCCAGTACTTC	CASSRRGKTSDFQYF
15	NA	TRBJ1-2	TRBV7-9	NA	TGTGCCAGCAGCTTAGGAATTCCCGCGATCCATGGCTACACCTTC	CASSLGIPAIHGYTF
15	TRBD1	TRBJ1-2	TRBV7-2	few	TGTGCCAGCAGCCAAAGGACAGGTTCAAACTATGGCTACACCTTC	CASSQRTGSNYGYTF
15	NA	TRBJ1-1	TRBV6-6	once	TGTGCCAGCAGTCCCAGGGCAGGGGTGAACACTGAAGCTTTCTTT	CASSPRAGVNTEAFF
14	TRBD1	TRBJ1-5	TRBV5-1	NA	TGCGCCAGCAGCTCCGGGACAGACAATCAGCCCCAGCATTTT	CASSSGTDNQPQHF
15	TRBD2	TRBJ2-5	TRBV2	NA	TGTGCCATAAGACTAGCGGGGACTCCCCAAGAGACCCAGTACTTC	CAIRLAGTPQETQYF
17	NA	TRBJ2-7	TRBV5-1	NA	TGCGCCAGCAGCGTGCAGCCTAACCCGGGTAATCCCTACGAGCAGTACTTC	CASSVQPNPGNPYEQYF
15	TRBD2	TRBJ2-1	TRBV11-1	NA	TGTGCCAGCAGCTCCGGACTAGCGGCCTACAATGAGCAGTTCTTC	CASSSGLAAYNEQFF
14	TRBD1	TRBJ1-1	TRBV10-3	NA	TGTGCCATCAGATCGGACAGGGGCCGCCCTGAAGCTTTCTTT	CAIRSDRGRPEAFF
18	TRBD1	TRBJ1-2	TRBV7-2	NA	TGTGCCAGCAGCGCAGTGGTCCAGCTATTAGGGGGCGCCTATGGCTACACCTTC	CASSAVVQLLGGAYGYTF
13	TRBD1	TRBJ2-7	TRBV10-2	NA	TGCGCCGCATCACAGGGGCTGTCCTACGAGCAGTACTTC	CAASQGLSYEQYF
15	TRBD2	TRBJ2-1	TRBV4-1	few	TGCGCCAGCAGCCAAGGCGGGAGGATGAAGGATGAGCAGTTCTTC	CASSQGGRMKDEQFF
14	NA	TRBJ1-1	TRBV28	NA	TGTGCCAGCAGGCTACGCGCACCGAACACTGAAGCTTTCTTT	CASRLRAPNTEAFF
11	NA	TRBJ1-5	TRBV20-1	NA	TGCAGTGCTAGCCAGGATCAGCCCCAGCATTTT	CSASQDQPQHF
14	NA	TRBJ1-1	TRBV29-1	NA	TGCAGCGTTGAAGGGGAGGGGAGGACCACTGAAGCTTTCTTT	CSVEGEGRTTEAFF
13	NA	TRBJ1-2	TRBV11-3	NA	TGTGCCAGCAGCTCGGGTCCGAACTATGGCTACACCTTC	CASSSGPNYGYTF
15	NA	TRBJ1-1	TRBV5-1	NA	TGCGCCAGCAACCCCTTGGGGGGGCTAAACACTGAAGCTTTCTTT	CASNPLGGLNTEAFF